Shown below are 12 T cell receptor beta chains from a single sample sequenced in a study of shared clonotypes between healthy human individuals. Naive CD8 isolation took CD45RO-negative cells positively selected for CCR7 and excluded terminally differentiated effector memory CD45RA+ cells. The data were produced by immunoSEQ multiplex PCR, yet TCRdb's version contains in-frame clones alone and is incomplete. The sample lists about 2 million clones; around 96% were seen once. The sequencing sample was made of naive CD8+ T cells sorted from blood. Receptors originate from a man between 18 and 35 years old in good health.

The chain couples TRBV10-3 to TRBJ2-2; 10 bases align to TRBD2. V trimming: 3 bases; J trimming: 2 bases; junction bases outside the gene matches: 15. Looked up from germline, CDR1 is ENHRY and CDR2 is SYGVKD. There are 20 residues in the CDR3. CDR3: CAISESLAGVSSPNTGELFF. CDR3 in DNA: TGTGCCATCAGTGAAAGTCTAGCGGGGGTATCCTCGCCCAACACCGGGGAGCTGTTTTTT.

The gene calls are TRBV7-9 and TRBJ1-2, with D unclear. Trimming took 3 bases from V and 6 from J, leaving 8 bases between them. The CDR3 consists of 12 residues. Germline assignment: CDR1 SEHNR and CDR2 FQNEAQ (reference sequence). CDR3 sequence: CASSLFFDGYTF. CDR3 DNA sequence: TGTGCCAGCAGCTTGTTTTTTGATGGCTACACCTTC.

V usage is TRBV7-9 and J usage is TRBJ2-2; TRBD1 agrees at 11 bases. Germline CDR1 is SEHNR and CDR2 is FQNEAQ (reference sequence). This CDR3 contains 16 residues. The J segment lost 6 bases and the V segment lost 2 bases, leaving 5 bases of the junction unmatched. The CDR3 DNA reads as TGTGCCAGCAGCTTATGGACAGGGGGCGATTCCGGGGAGCTGTTTTTT. Protein sequence: CASSLWTGGDSGELFF. The full variable domain, its missing parts supplied by reference TRBV7-9 and TRBJ2-2, is DTGVSQNPRHKITKRGQNVTFRCDPISEHNRLYWYRQTLGQGPEFLTYFQNEAQLEKSRLLSDRFSAERPKGSFSTLEIQRTEQGDSAMYLCASSLWTGGDSGELFFGEGSRLTVL.

The gene calls are TRBV27 and TRBJ1-5; the D gene is possibly TRBD1 (5 bases). The CDR3 is 14 residues long. CDR1 MNHEY and CDR2 SMNVEV come from the germline V gene (reference sequence). Between the trimmed V and J ends, which lost 2 bases and 8 bases, there was a span of 13 bases. The CDR3 region is CASSLVGGREPQHF. CDR3 bases: TGTGCCAGCAGTTTAGTTGGGGGGAGGGAGCCCCAGCATTTT.

The J gene is TRBJ2-1, the V gene TRBV7-2; TRBD1 matches at 9 bases. The germline V gene has CDR1 SGHTA and CDR2 FQGNSA. CDR3 length equals 17 residues. V was clipped by 4 bases and J by 4 bases; unmatched bases: 11. CDR3 DNA: TGTGCCAGCAGCTCGGGGCCGGGACAGGGTCCTTACAATGAGCAGTTCTTC. It yields the protein CASSSGPGQGPYNEQFF.

The J gene is TRBJ2-1, the V gene TRBV6-9; the match to TRBD2 covers 9 bases. J was trimmed by 11 bases and V by 2 bases; bases with no gene match: 10. CDR1 is MNHGY, CDR2 SVAAGI, per germline. The CDR3 contains 15 residues. DNA for the CDR3: TGTGCCAGCAGTTATAAGGCTAGCGGGGCGCAAAAGCAGTTCTTC. Translating it yields CASSYKASGAQKQFF.

For this clone: Other DNA sequences from this sample encode an identical CDR3 as well. CDR3 coding DNA: TGTGCCAGTAGTGGCCGGGACAGTACCTACGAGCAGTACTTC. Protein product: CASSGRDSTYEQYF. The gene calls are TRBV19 and TRBJ2-7; 7 nucleotides agree with TRBD1. V trimming: 5 bases; J trimming: 2 bases; junction bases outside the gene matches: 6. Germline V gene data show CDR1 as LNHDA and CDR2 as SQIVND (reference sequence). The CDR3 sequence is 14 residues long.

This clone was seen a few times. V and J are TRBV19 and TRBJ1-1, with 7 bases fitting TRBD1. This CDR3 comprises 14 residues. Germline V lookup: CDR1 LNHDA, CDR2 SQIVND (reference sequence). Unmatched junction bases numbered 4, after V lost 5 bases and J lost 1 base. The CDR3 bases are TGTGCCAGTAGTTACGGGACAGCGAACACTGAAGCTTTCTTT. It encodes CASSYGTANTEAFF. Full variable domain (rest looked up from reference TRBV19 and TRBJ1-1): DGGITQSPKYLFRKEGQNVTLSCEQNLNHDAMYWYRQDPGQGLRLIYYSQIVNDFQKGDIAEGYSVSREKKESFPLTVTSAQKNPTAFYLCASSYGTANTEAFFGQGTRLTVV.

Comments on this clone: In the same sample, other DNA sequences code for this CDR3. The chain has TRBV30 and TRBJ2-3, with D hard to call. The germline V gene encodes CDR1 GTSNPN and CDR2 SVGIG (reference sequence). The CDR3 extends over 11 amino acids. The germline V and J ends were trimmed by 2 bases and 4 bases, with 4 bases remaining between them. CDR3 residues: CAWSPADTQYF. The CDR3 DNA sequence: TGTGCCTGGAGTCCTGCAGATACGCAGTATTTT. Drawing the rest from reference TRBV30 and TRBJ2-3, the complete variable domain is SQTIHQWPATLVQPVGSPLSLECTVEGTSNPNLYWYRQAAGRGLQLLFYSVGIGQISSEVPQNLSASRPQDRQFILSSKKLLLSDSGFYLCAWSPADTQYFGPGTRLTVL.

The CDR3 reads CASSEWDVTSTDTQYF. The CDR3 bases are TGTGCCAGCAGTGAATGGGACGTAACTAGCACAGATACGCAGTATTTT. V and J are TRBV6-1 and TRBJ2-3; D possibly matches TRBD1 or TRBD2 (5 bases each). Trimming stripped 2 bases from V and 0 bases from J, with 12 bases between. The CDR3 covers 16 residues. Germline CDR1 is MNHNS and CDR2 is SASEGT.

The chain recombines TRBV7-8 with TRBJ2-7; 8 bases agree with TRBD1. Germline loops: CDR1 SGHVS, CDR2 FQNEAQ. With V trimmed by 5 bases and J by 3 bases, 6 bases remained unmatched. CDR3 length equals 14 residues. The CDR3 protein is CASSPTGEFYEQYF. In DNA, the CDR3 is TGTGCCAGCAGCCCGACAGGGGAATTCTACGAGCAGTACTTC.

The chain combines TRBV6-6 with TRBJ1-4; D may be TRBD1 (5 bases). V lost 8 bases and J 4 bases, leaving 14 bases between the germline ends. Germline-derived CDR1 and CDR2 are MNHNY and SVGAGI (reference sequence). The CDR3 is 14 amino acids. Here the CDR3 reads CASRGRSLNEKLFF. For the CDR3, the DNA is TGTGCCAGCCGGGGACGGAGTCTTAATGAAAAACTGTTTTTT.